This T cell receptor beta chain originates from a study of T-cell reconstitution after alpha-beta-depleted transplantation in children. TCRbeta library construction was performed incorporating unique molecular identifiers. Each CDR3 protein gets one entry after TCRdb re-called the PCR reads with MiXCR. The data contain some 500,000 distinct CDR3 sequences, about 30% of them seen just once; the ten biggest clones take up about 2.3%. Here the sequenced sample was PBMCs from the stem cell graft donor, taken from the stem cell graft. The TCR sequence derives from a human donor who donated a stem cell graft to a child with aplastic anemia.

The CDR3 bases are TGTGCCAGCAGCCTTCTTTGGAGTAGCGCGTCAGGAGATACGCAGTATTTT. Encoded protein: CASSLLWSSASGDTQYF. The V call is TRBV5-5, the J call TRBJ2-3; D is possibly TRBD2 (5 bases). The CDR3 has 17 amino acids. Germline values: CDR1 SGHKS, CDR2 YYEKEE (reference sequence). V gave up 4 bases and J gave up 5 bases, with 23 bases separating them.